The rows below give T cell receptor beta chains drawn from one sample of a study of blood T cell repertoires in COVID-19. The assay was immunoSEQ multiplex PCR, and TCRdb's table has in-frame clones only and misses some. This sample has fewer than 60,000 clones, with roughly 80% found just once. Sequencing was carried out using peripheral blood. The receptors were gathered from a woman aged 80 or older with acute or convalescent COVID-19. Each CDR3 is given with its conserved first and last residue. Each record gives: clone size, D gene, V gene, J gene, CDR3 protein, CDR3 DNA. D genes are given only for firm matches. Only part of the rows carry a size: once, few, many, or a class if the clone is expanded.

clone_size: NA; d_call: TRBD2; v_call: TRBV29-1; j_call: TRBJ2-3; cdr3_aa: CSVATSGGGGDTQYF; cdr3_nt: TGCAGCGTTGCTACTAGCGGGGGGGGAGGAGATACGCAGTATTTT
clone_size: NA; d_call: NA; v_call: TRBV5-1; j_call: TRBJ2-4; cdr3_aa: CASSQTPQGAKNIQYF; cdr3_nt: TGCGCCAGCAGCCAGACACCGCAGGGAGCCAAAAACATTCAGTACTTC
clone_size: NA; d_call: NA; v_call: TRBV5-5; j_call: TRBJ1-2; cdr3_aa: CASSLALILTPNYGYTF; cdr3_nt: TGTGCCAGCAGCTTGGCTTTAATCCTGACTCCAAACTATGGCTACACCTTC
clone_size: many; d_call: TRBD1; v_call: TRBV7-3; j_call: TRBJ1-2; cdr3_aa: CASSLSGGADYGYTF; cdr3_nt: TGTGCCAGCAGCTTATCAGGGGGCGCGGACTATGGCTACACCTTC
clone_size: NA; d_call: TRBD1; v_call: TRBV5-1; j_call: TRBJ2-2; cdr3_aa: CASSLGQGGTGELFF; cdr3_nt: TGCGCCAGCAGCTTGGGACAGGGGGGTACCGGGGAGCTGTTTTTT
clone_size: NA; d_call: NA; v_call: TRBV3-1/TRBV3-2; j_call: TRBJ1-5; cdr3_aa: CASSQDRELPQHF; cdr3_nt: TGTGCCAGCAGCCAAGATAGAGAGTTGCCCCAGCATTTT
clone_size: NA; d_call: TRBD1; v_call: TRBV13; j_call: TRBJ2-7; cdr3_aa: CASSHGTEQDEQYF; cdr3_nt: TGTGCCAGCAGCCATGGGACAGAACAGGACGAGCAGTACTTC
clone_size: few; d_call: TRBD1; v_call: TRBV28; j_call: TRBJ1-1; cdr3_aa: CASSFPSTGDGNAFF; cdr3_nt: TGTGCCAGCAGTTTCCCTTCGACAGGGGATGGCAACGCTTTCTTT
clone_size: few; d_call: NA; v_call: TRBV6-2/TRBV6-3; j_call: TRBJ2-2; cdr3_aa: CASSYSGQNTGELFF; cdr3_nt: TGTGCCAGCAGTTACTCGGGACAGAACACCGGGGAGCTGTTTTTT
clone_size: NA; d_call: NA; v_call: TRBV11-3; j_call: TRBJ2-5; cdr3_aa: CASSHGQFSETQYF; cdr3_nt: TGTGCCAGCAGTCATGGACAGTTCAGCGAGACCCAGTACTTC
clone_size: NA; d_call: NA; v_call: TRBV4-2; j_call: TRBJ2-3; cdr3_aa: CASSQEPILRTDTQYF; cdr3_nt: TGTGCCAGCAGCCAGGAGCCCATTCTCCGCACAGATACGCAGTATTTT
clone_size: NA; d_call: NA; v_call: TRBV19; j_call: TRBJ2-7; cdr3_aa: CASSEPGQSYEQYF; cdr3_nt: TGTGCCAGTAGTGAACCGGGACAATCTTACGAGCAGTACTTC
clone_size: once; d_call: NA; v_call: TRBV7-9; j_call: TRBJ1-2; cdr3_aa: CASSNLDDRTYGYTF; cdr3_nt: TGTGCCAGCAGCAACCTAGACGACAGGACCTATGGCTACACCTTC
clone_size: NA; d_call: NA; v_call: TRBV6-5; j_call: TRBJ2-5; cdr3_aa: CASSYRGTQYF; cdr3_nt: TGTGCCAGCAGTTACAGAGGGACCCAGTACTTC
clone_size: NA; d_call: TRBD2; v_call: TRBV12-5; j_call: TRBJ2-7; cdr3_aa: CASGFFAGDYEQYF; cdr3_nt: TGTGCTAGTGGTTTCTTTGCGGGGGACTACGAGCAGTACTTC
clone_size: NA; d_call: TRBD1; v_call: TRBV5-5; j_call: TRBJ2-4; cdr3_aa: CASSLLPGTVGNIQYF; cdr3_nt: TGTGCCAGCAGCTTGTTACCCGGGACAGTCGGAAACATTCAGTACTTC
clone_size: few; d_call: TRBD2; v_call: TRBV7-9; j_call: TRBJ2-7; cdr3_aa: CASSPGGSNYEQYF; cdr3_nt: TGTGCCAGCAGTCCGGGGGGTTCCAATTACGAGCAGTACTTC
clone_size: few; d_call: NA; v_call: TRBV2; j_call: TRBJ1-2; cdr3_aa: CASSVGAAYGYTF; cdr3_nt: TGTGCCAGCAGTGTGGGGGCCGCCTATGGCTACACCTTC
clone_size: NA; d_call: TRBD1; v_call: TRBV9; j_call: TRBJ2-1; cdr3_aa: CASSVGQGSSYNEQFF; cdr3_nt: TGTGCCAGCAGCGTTGGACAGGGGAGCTCCTACAATGAGCAGTTCTTC
clone_size: NA; d_call: NA; v_call: TRBV7-2; j_call: TRBJ1-1; cdr3_aa: CASSLDQGRTEAFF; cdr3_nt: TGTGCCAGCAGCTTAGATCAGGGGCGGACTGAAGCTTTCTTT
clone_size: NA; d_call: TRBD1; v_call: TRBV24-1; j_call: TRBJ2-2; cdr3_aa: CATSDKSRDRGLRTGELFF; cdr3_nt: TGTGCCACCAGTGATAAGTCCCGGGACAGGGGGCTACGGACCGGGGAGCTGTTTTTT
clone_size: NA; d_call: NA; v_call: TRBV7-7; j_call: TRBJ2-5; cdr3_aa: CASSPGREETQYF; cdr3_nt: TGTGCCAGCAGCCCCGGTCGGGAAGAGACCCAGTACTTC
clone_size: NA; d_call: TRBD2; v_call: TRBV7-7; j_call: TRBJ2-5; cdr3_aa: CASSLGLAGESETQYF; cdr3_nt: TGTGCCAGCAGCTTAGGCCTAGCGGGGGAGTCGGAGACCCAGTACTTC
clone_size: NA; d_call: NA; v_call: TRBV4-1; j_call: TRBJ1-3; cdr3_aa: CASSQDAQGGSGNTIYF; cdr3_nt: TGCGCCAGCAGCCAAGATGCTCAGGGAGGCTCTGGAAACACCATATATTTT
clone_size: NA; d_call: TRBD1; v_call: TRBV2; j_call: TRBJ1-5; cdr3_aa: CASSDRGLENQPQHF; cdr3_nt: TGTGCCAGCAGTGACAGGGGGCTGGAAAATCAGCCCCAGCATTTT
clone_size: NA; d_call: TRBD2; v_call: TRBV11-3; j_call: TRBJ2-1; cdr3_aa: CASSLFGGVHEQFF; cdr3_nt: TGTGCCAGCAGCTTATTCGGGGGGGTGCATGAGCAGTTCTTC
clone_size: NA; d_call: TRBD1; v_call: TRBV30; j_call: TRBJ2-1; cdr3_aa: CAWRSGQGSEQFF; cdr3_nt: TGTGCCTGGAGATCCGGACAGGGGAGTGAGCAGTTCTTC
clone_size: NA; d_call: NA; v_call: TRBV3-1/TRBV3-2; j_call: TRBJ2-5; cdr3_aa: CASSQDRQQETQYF; cdr3_nt: TGTGCCAGCAGCCAAGATAGACAGCAAGAGACCCAGTACTTC
clone_size: NA; d_call: TRBD1; v_call: TRBV5-1; j_call: TRBJ2-3; cdr3_aa: CASSSAGQGTDTQYF; cdr3_nt: TGCGCCAGCAGCTCCGCGGGACAGGGTACAGATACGCAGTATTTT
clone_size: NA; d_call: TRBD1; v_call: TRBV4-1; j_call: TRBJ1-4; cdr3_aa: CASSQDHRGRGEKLFF; cdr3_nt: TGCGCCAGCAGCCAAGACCACAGGGGGCGGGGTGAAAAACTGTTTTTT
clone_size: NA; d_call: TRBD2; v_call: TRBV7-8; j_call: TRBJ2-5; cdr3_aa: CASSRGVVAGAGETQYF; cdr3_nt: TGTGCCAGCAGCCGAGGGGTGGTAGCGGGGGCCGGGGAGACCCAGTACTTC
clone_size: NA; d_call: NA; v_call: TRBV10-2; j_call: TRBJ1-1; cdr3_aa: CASSETYTYTEAFF; cdr3_nt: TGCGCCAGCAGTGAGACTTATACCTACACTGAAGCTTTCTTT
clone_size: NA; d_call: TRBD2; v_call: TRBV29-1; j_call: TRBJ2-5; cdr3_aa: CSGSGGQETQYF; cdr3_nt: TGCAGCGGATCGGGGGGCCAAGAGACCCAGTACTTC
clone_size: NA; d_call: TRBD1; v_call: TRBV5-6; j_call: TRBJ1-2; cdr3_aa: CASREGTVTYGYTF; cdr3_nt: TGTGCCAGCAGGGAAGGGACAGTGACGTATGGCTACACCTTC
clone_size: NA; d_call: TRBD1; v_call: TRBV30; j_call: TRBJ1-2; cdr3_aa: CAWSVLGGQGFFYGYTF; cdr3_nt: TGTGCCTGGAGTGTCCTTGGGGGACAGGGGTTCTTCTATGGCTACACCTTC
clone_size: NA; d_call: TRBD1; v_call: TRBV5-1; j_call: TRBJ1-2; cdr3_aa: CASSGTGSYGYTF; cdr3_nt: TGCGCCAGCAGCGGGACAGGGTCCTATGGCTACACCTTC
clone_size: NA; d_call: TRBD1; v_call: TRBV5-6; j_call: TRBJ2-6; cdr3_aa: CASSPGTGINSGANVLTF; cdr3_nt: TGTGCCAGCAGCCCCGGGACAGGGATCAACTCTGGGGCCAACGTCCTGACTTTC
clone_size: NA; d_call: TRBD1; v_call: TRBV10-3; j_call: TRBJ1-1; cdr3_aa: CAISERDRGGTEAFF; cdr3_nt: TGTGCCATCAGTGAGCGTGACAGGGGCGGCACTGAAGCTTTCTTT
clone_size: once; d_call: TRBD1; v_call: TRBV6-5; j_call: TRBJ1-5; cdr3_aa: CASSLTGGNQPQHF; cdr3_nt: TGTGCCAGCAGTTTGACAGGGGGCAATCAGCCCCAGCATTTT
clone_size: NA; d_call: NA; v_call: TRBV21-1; j_call: TRBJ2-4; cdr3_aa: CASSPQSAQGSKAKNIQYF; cdr3_nt: TGTGCCAGCAGCCCCCAGAGCGCCCAGGGATCCAAAGCCAAAAACATTCAGTACTTC
clone_size: NA; d_call: TRBD1; v_call: TRBV19; j_call: TRBJ2-5; cdr3_aa: CASSAEQGSETQYF; cdr3_nt: TGTGCCAGTAGTGCAGAACAGGGGTCGGAGACCCAGTACTTC
clone_size: NA; d_call: NA; v_call: TRBV6-6; j_call: TRBJ2-7; cdr3_aa: CASSYSKSGLSYEQYF; cdr3_nt: TGTGCCAGCAGTTACTCGAAATCAGGGCTTTCCTACGAGCAGTACTTC
clone_size: NA; d_call: TRBD1; v_call: TRBV19; j_call: TRBJ2-6; cdr3_aa: CASSDRGNRYSGANVLTF; cdr3_nt: TGTGCCAGTAGTGACAGGGGAAACCGGTACTCTGGGGCCAACGTCCTGACTTTC
clone_size: NA; d_call: NA; v_call: TRBV19; j_call: TRBJ1-3; cdr3_aa: CASSGQGGNTIYF; cdr3_nt: TGTGCCAGTAGCGGGCAGGGGGGAAACACCATATATTTT
clone_size: NA; d_call: NA; v_call: TRBV6-6; j_call: TRBJ1-1; cdr3_aa: CASIRNTEAFF; cdr3_nt: TGTGCCAGCATCAGGAACACTGAAGCTTTCTTT
clone_size: NA; d_call: TRBD2; v_call: TRBV6-2/TRBV6-3; j_call: TRBJ2-2; cdr3_aa: CASSLPSGTGELFF; cdr3_nt: TGTGCCAGCAGCTTACCTAGCGGAACCGGGGAGCTGTTTTTT
clone_size: NA; d_call: NA; v_call: TRBV5-1; j_call: TRBJ1-5; cdr3_aa: CASSPEGPGVGQPQHF; cdr3_nt: TGCGCCAGCAGCCCCGAAGGGCCAGGGGTAGGCCAGCCCCAGCATTTT
clone_size: NA; d_call: NA; v_call: TRBV10-3; j_call: TRBJ2-7; cdr3_aa: CAIRERDSSSYEQYF; cdr3_nt: TGTGCCATCAGAGAAAGGGACTCTTCTTCCTACGAGCAGTACTTC
clone_size: NA; d_call: TRBD1; v_call: TRBV7-8; j_call: TRBJ1-1; cdr3_aa: CASSRDRGAEAFF; cdr3_nt: TGTGCCAGCAGCCGGGACAGGGGGGCTGAAGCTTTCTTT
clone_size: once; d_call: TRBD1; v_call: TRBV15; j_call: TRBJ1-1; cdr3_aa: CATSISWSRDRGTRTEAFF; cdr3_nt: TGTGCCACCAGCATTTCGTGGAGTCGGGACAGGGGTACTAGGACTGAAGCTTTCTTT
clone_size: NA; d_call: NA; v_call: TRBV27; j_call: TRBJ2-7; cdr3_aa: CASSLLGAETFNSYEQYF; cdr3_nt: TGTGCCAGCAGTTTATTGGGGGCGGAGACTTTCAACTCCTACGAGCAGTACTTC
clone_size: NA; d_call: TRBD2; v_call: TRBV28; j_call: TRBJ2-7; cdr3_aa: CASSTSTEQYF; cdr3_nt: TGTGCCAGTTCGACTAGCACCGAGCAGTACTTC
clone_size: NA; d_call: TRBD2; v_call: TRBV5-1; j_call: TRBJ2-3; cdr3_aa: CASRTSGGYRTDTQYF; cdr3_nt: TGCGCCAGCAGGACTAGCGGGGGATATCGCACAGATACGCAGTATTTT
clone_size: NA; d_call: NA; v_call: TRBV5-1; j_call: TRBJ2-7; cdr3_aa: CASSLYRTQARYEQYF; cdr3_nt: TGCGCCAGCAGCCTATACAGGACACAGGCTCGGTACGAGCAGTACTTC
clone_size: NA; d_call: NA; v_call: TRBV6-5; j_call: TRBJ1-5; cdr3_aa: CASSLGDSNQPQHF; cdr3_nt: TGTGCCAGCAGTCTAGGGGATAGCAATCAGCCCCAGCATTTT
clone_size: once; d_call: TRBD1; v_call: TRBV5-1; j_call: TRBJ1-1; cdr3_aa: CASSSWTGEGRTEAFF; cdr3_nt: TGCGCCAGCAGCTCCTGGACAGGGGAGGGGAGGACTGAAGCTTTCTTT
clone_size: NA; d_call: NA; v_call: TRBV11-2; j_call: TRBJ2-2; cdr3_aa: CASSLGQIGELFF; cdr3_nt: TGTGCCAGCAGCTTAGGACAGATCGGGGAGCTGTTTTTT
clone_size: few; d_call: NA; v_call: TRBV5-4; j_call: TRBJ2-5; cdr3_aa: CASSHSQELRETQYF; cdr3_nt: TGTGCCAGCAGCCATTCACAGGAGCTTAGAGAGACCCAGTACTTC
clone_size: NA; d_call: TRBD1; v_call: TRBV27; j_call: TRBJ1-2; cdr3_aa: CASKGQGSSYGYTF; cdr3_nt: TGTGCCAGCAAGGGACAGGGGAGCAGCTATGGCTACACCTTC
clone_size: NA; d_call: NA; v_call: TRBV10-1; j_call: TRBJ2-3; cdr3_aa: CASSGVRQGTDTQYF; cdr3_nt: TGCGCCAGCAGTGGTGTGAGACAGGGCACAGATACGCAGTATTTT